Below are 12 T cell receptor beta chains sequenced from a single sample in a study of blood T cells in healthy people across ages. A second PCR of 7 to 11 cycles used a sample-barcoded 5' primer and a J-beta primer mix. A single record per CDR3 protein comes from TCRdb applying MiXCR to the 5' RACE reads. The sample carries 550,000 to 800,000 distinct CDR3 sequences, about 34% recorded once. Sample: blood. These TCRs come from a woman aged 80 or over in good health.

This clonotype was seen at least ten times. The chain recombines TRBV7-2 with TRBJ1-2; D might be TRBD1 (5 bases). The germline V and J ends were trimmed by 2 bases and 1 base, with 11 bases remaining between them. Germline lookup yields CDR1 SGHTA and CDR2 FQGNSA. This CDR3 has 15 residues. CDR3 region: CASSLRGVFNYGYTF. CDR3 in DNA: TGTGCCAGCAGCTTACGGGGGGTCTTTAACTATGGCTACACCTTC. Together with reference TRBV7-2 and TRBJ1-2, the CDR3 gives the full variable domain: GAGVSQSPSNKVTEKGKDVELRCDPISGHTALYWYRQSLGQGLEFLIYFQGNSAPDKSGLPSDRFSAERTGGSVSTLTIQRTQQEDSAVYLCASSLRGVFNYGYTFGSGTRLTVV.

The chain employs TRBV6-6 and TRBJ1-5; D gene unclear. Germline CDR1 is MNHNY and CDR2 is SVGAGI (reference sequence). This CDR3 is 13 amino acids long. Trimming stripped 5 bases from V and 5 bases from J, with 10 bases between. The CDR3 nucleotides read TGTGCCAGCAGTCAATTAAGAGATCAGCCCCAGCATTTT. Translated: CASSQLRDQPQHF.

The chain joins TRBV3-1 to TRBJ1-1; D uncertain. Germline-derived CDR1 and CDR2 are LGHDT and YNNKEL (reference sequence). The CDR3 has 12 residues. The V gene lost 4 bases and the J gene lost 2 bases, with 5 bases spanning the gap. The CDR3 loop is CASSRSNTEAFF. The CDR3 DNA follows: TGTGCCAGCAGCCGCAGCAACACTGAAGCTTTCTTT. The full variable domain, rest sourced from reference TRBV3-1 and TRBJ1-1, is DTAVSQTPKYLVTQMGNDKSIKCEQNLGHDTMYWYKQDSKKFLKIMFSYNNKELIINETVPNRFSPKSPDKAHLNLHINSLELGDSAVYFCASSRSNTEAFFGQGTRLTVV.

Ten or more counts support this clonotype. The chain uses TRBV7-2 and TRBJ2-1, with D maybe TRBD2 (5 bases). CDR3 length: 15 residues. V lost 5 bases and J 2 bases, leaving 13 bases between the germline ends. Germline V gene sequence: CDR1 SGHTA, CDR2 FQGNSA. CDR3 region: CASSPLSVPYNEQFF. In DNA, the CDR3 is TGTGCCAGCAGCCCCCTTAGCGTCCCCTACAATGAGCAGTTCTTC.

This clonotype was found many times. The rearrangement uses TRBV9 and TRBJ2-7, with D perhaps matching TRBD1 or TRBD2 (5 bases each). The CDR3 has 14 residues. The germline gives CDR1 SGDLS, CDR2 YYNGEE. Trimming removed 3 bases at V and 4 bases at J, with 14 bases between. CDR3 in amino acids: CASSAGPNPYEQYF. CDR3 DNA: TGTGCCAGCAGCGCGGGACCGAATCCTTACGAGCAGTACTTC.

This chain joins TRBV12-3 or TRBV12-4 and TRBJ2-1; D not resolved. The V end was cut by 8 bases, the J end by 9 bases, with 14 bases between. This CDR3 has 12 amino acids. The CDR3 sequence is CASGPQMSEQFF. As DNA, the CDR3 is TGTGCCAGCGGTCCACAGATGAGTGAGCAGTTCTTC.

This clonotype showed up just once. This chain links TRBV9 with TRBJ2-5, with D possibly being TRBD1 or TRBD2 (5 bases each). Judging by the DNA end, TRBJ2-7 fits better; the J call may be wrong. Germline CDR1 and CDR2: SGDLS and YYNGEE. The CDR3 extends over 13 amino acids. Here the CDR3 DNA reads TGTGCCAGCAGCAGCGGCTGGGACGGCGAGCAGTACTTC. The encoded protein is CASSSGWDGEQYF.

The chain joins TRBV30 to TRBJ2-5; D unresolved. V was cut by 0 bases and J by 3 bases, with 11 bases left in between. The germline gives CDR1 GTSNPN, CDR2 SVGIG (reference sequence). CDR3 length: 14 amino acids. CDR3 sequence (DNA): TGTGCCTGGAGTGTACTTTCTGGGAAAGAGACCCAGTACTTC. Amino acid sequence: CAWSVLSGKETQYF.

This clonotype appeared a single time. A much larger clone is a single base away; this may be a read error. The V gene is TRBV6-6, the J gene TRBJ2-1; perhaps TRBD1 as D (5 bases). This CDR3 contains 12 residues. The germline gives CDR1 MNHNY, CDR2 SVGAGI (reference sequence). CDR3 nucleotide sequence: TGTGTCAGCATGGGGCTGAACAATGAGCAGTTCTTC. Its protein product is CVSMGLNNEQFF.

This clonotype was seen a few times. This chain uses TRBV5-1 with TRBJ1-5, with a possible D match to TRBD1 (5 bases). V lost 1 base and J 4 bases, leaving 9 bases between the germline ends. This CDR3 is built from 14 residues. CDR1 and CDR2 (germline): SGHRS, YFSETQ. CDR3 DNA: TGCGCCAGCAGCTTGAATGGGGGGAATCAGCCCCAGCATTTT. This gives the protein CASSLNGGNQPQHF.

This clonotype has ten or more counts. V is TRBV27 and J is TRBJ2-3; TRBD2 matches at 12 bases. Germline CDR1 reads MNHEY; CDR2 reads SMNVEV (reference sequence). This CDR3 has 18 residues. The ends lost 4 bases at V and 0 bases at J; junction bases unmatched: 8. This CDR3 is CASSSGLAGRDSTDTQYF. CDR3 sequence (DNA): TGTGCCAGCAGTTCCGGACTAGCGGGGCGAGATAGCACAGATACGCAGTATTTT.

The chain carries TRBV7-3 and TRBJ2-5; TRBD2 matches 9 bases. The ends lost 4 bases at V and 5 bases at J; junction bases unmatched: 8. Germline V gives CDR1 SGHTA, CDR2 FQGTGA. The CDR3 loop spans 15 amino acids. CDR3 sequence (DNA): TGTGCCAGCAGCTGGGGCGGGGGGGCAATGGAGACCCAGTACTTC. Its protein is CASSWGGGAMETQYF.